The 21 T cell receptor beta chains presented below share a single source sample, sequenced in a study of CD8 T cells in ankylosing spondylitis. TCRdb itself ran the 5' RACE reads through MiXCR, one entry per CDR3 protein. Found here are under 170,000 distinct CDR3 sequences, around 42% of them singletons; the top ten hold about 16%. Specimen: synovial fluid, either unsorted or a sorted T cell fraction (not recorded which). These receptors all come from a male donor with ankylosing spondylitis.

The rearrangement uses TRBV19 and TRBJ2-1; TRBD2 matches 10 bases. The junction had 12 bases not matched to a gene; V was cut back by 7 bases and J by 15 bases. The germline V gene has CDR1 LNHDA and CDR2 SQIVND (reference sequence). This CDR3 has 13 amino acids. CDR3 nucleotide sequence: TGTGCCAGTACCATAGGAGCGGGAGGGCCTTCGTTCTTC. It specifies CASTIGAGGPSFF.

This clonotype was counted only a few times. This rearrangement joins TRBV10-3 to TRBJ2-1; D is perhaps TRBD1 or TRBD2 (5 bases each). The V and J ends lost 6 bases and 6 bases respectively, with 18 bases between them. Germline-derived CDR1 and CDR2 are ENHRY and SYGVKD. This CDR3 contains 15 residues. The CDR3 loop reads CAIRNLRGRINEQFF. CDR3 nucleotides: TGTGCCATCAGAAACCTCCGGGGCCGAATCAATGAGCAGTTCTTC.

This clonotype was detected a few times. The chain is built from TRBV12-3 or TRBV12-4 and TRBJ2-7, with D perhaps TRBD1 or TRBD2 (5 bases each). The CDR3 totals 14 residues. Trimming stripped 3 bases from V and 6 bases from J, with 15 bases between. CDR3 in amino acids: CASSFRDPGPEQYF. In nucleotides, the CDR3 is TGTGCCAGCAGTTTCAGGGACCCAGGTCCCGAGCAGTACTTC.

This clonotype was counted a few times. The chain links TRBV4-3 to TRBJ1-2; possible D gene TRBD1, 5 bases. Germline CDR1 LGHNA, CDR2 YSLEER. The CDR3 consists of 15 residues. Trimming shortened V by 1 base and J by 3 bases, and 12 bases separated the two germline ends. CDR3 bases: TGCGCCAGCAGCCAAGTGCCCGACAGCTACTATGGCTACACCTTC. Translated: CASSQVPDSYYGYTF.

The sample holds many counts of this clonotype. The chain employs TRBV4-2 and TRBJ1-3, with D possibly TRBD1 on 6 matching bases. Trimming took 5 bases from V and 3 from J, leaving 8 bases between them. CDR1 is LGHNA and CDR2 is YNFKEQ in the germline V gene. CDR3 size: 13 residues. Here the CDR3 reads CASSRTVGNTIYF. Here the CDR3 DNA reads TGTGCCAGCAGCAGGACAGTTGGAAACACCATATATTTT.

This chain uses TRBV9 with TRBJ1-2; the D is unclear. The CDR3 is made up of 13 amino acids. Germline V gene lookup returns CDR1 SGDLS and CDR2 YYNGEE. V gave up 0 bases and J gave up 6 bases, with 9 bases separating them. The CDR3 here is CASSVGDTNGYTF. The DNA of the CDR3 is TGTGCCAGCAGCGTAGGGGATACTAATGGCTACACCTTC.

This clonotype was seen repeatedly, ten times or more. The V and J genes are TRBV5-1 and TRBJ2-3; 7 bases map to TRBD1. Trimming at V came to 4 bases and at J to 1 base, leaving 6 bases not matched to a gene. The CDR3 is 15 residues long. From germline, CDR1 is SGHRS and CDR2 YFSETQ. CDR3 amino acids: CASSLRQGRTDTQYF. The CDR3 DNA follows: TGCGCCAGCAGCCTAAGACAGGGCCGCACAGATACGCAGTATTTT.

The rearrangement links TRBV4-3 to TRBJ2-5; 9 nucleotides match TRBD2. The CDR3 is 16 residues long. From germline, CDR1 is LGHNA and CDR2 YSLEER. V lost 0 bases and J lost 5; bases outside the gene matches: 7. In DNA, the CDR3 is TGCGCCAGCAGCCAAGAGCAGGCGGGAGGGATGGAGACCCAGTACTTC. Encoded protein: CASSQEQAGGMETQYF.

This clonotype was detected only once. The chain couples TRBV13 to TRBJ2-7; D possibly uses TRBD1 or TRBD2 (6 bases each). The V end was cut by 5 bases, the J end by 4 bases, with 18 bases between. This CDR3 has 15 residues. The germline V gene has CDR1 PRHDT and CDR2 FYEKMQ (reference sequence). The DNA of the CDR3 is TGTGCCAGCAGCCAAACGGGGGCAGGGAGGTACGAGCAGTACTTC. Translation gives CASSQTGAGRYEQYF.

This clonotype was counted at least ten times. The chain employs TRBV20-1 and TRBJ2-1, with 12 bases lining up with TRBD2. V gave up 1 base and J gave up 8 bases; unmatched junction bases: 9. CDR1 and CDR2 from the germline V gene are DFQATT and SNEGSKA (reference sequence). The CDR3 is 16 residues long. The DNA for the CDR3 is TGCAGTGCTAGAGGGGGGCTAGCGGGAGGGAGCCATGAGCAGTTCTTC. Encoded protein: CSARGGLAGGSHEQFF.

This chain uses TRBV4-1 with TRBJ2-1; TRBD2 matches at 7 bases. Germline CDR1 is MGHRA and CDR2 is YSYEKL. This CDR3 region has 14 residues. With V trimmed by 4 bases and J by 10 bases, 10 bases remained unmatched. Here the CDR3 DNA reads TGCGCCAGCAGCCGCCTAACGAGCGGGGTGGAGCAGTTCTTC. Its protein product is CASSRLTSGVEQFF.

V usage is TRBV5-1 and J usage is TRBJ2-3; a weak D match, TRBD2 (6 bases). Germline V gene lookup returns CDR1 SGHRS and CDR2 YFSETQ. This CDR3 has 15 amino acids. Trimming left V 4 bases short and J 3 bases short, with 15 bases between. CDR3 DNA: TGCGCCAGCAGCGCACTCCCGGGGGAAACAGATACGCAGTATTTT. It codes for CASSALPGETDTQYF.

CDR3 sequence: CASSLPGLAWYEQYF. CDR3 nucleotides: TGTGCCAGCAGCCTTCCGGGACTAGCGTGGTACGAGCAGTACTTC. V gene TRBV7-2 combines with J gene TRBJ2-7; 10 bases are a match to TRBD2. V dropped 5 bases and J dropped 4; count of bases not matched to a gene: 8. CDR3 length: 15 residues. From germline, CDR1 is SGHTA and CDR2 FQGNSA.

This clonotype has just a few counts. The genes are TRBV12-3 or TRBV12-4 and TRBJ1-1, with D possibly matching TRBD1 (6 bases). This CDR3 spans 15 amino acids. V gave up 5 bases and J gave up 0 bases, with 13 bases separating them. In DNA, the CDR3 is TGTGCCAGCAGTCCCCACGGGGACATGAACACTGAAGCTTTCTTT. It codes for CASSPHGDMNTEAFF.

Concerning this clonotype itself: Relative to the germline gene, one junction end is altered; a read error may explain this. The J gene is TRBJ2-2, the V gene TRBV20-1; 7 positions agree with TRBD1. Per germline, CDR1 DFQATT and CDR2 SNEGSKA (reference sequence). The CDR3 consists of 15 residues. The CDR3 region is CSAKSTGWDTEELFF. CDR3 nucleotide sequence: TGCAGTGCTAAGTCGACAGGGTGGGACACCGAGGAGCTGTTTTTT.

This chain connects TRBV11-2 to TRBJ2-7, with 8 bases fitting TRBD1. The germline CDR1 and CDR2 sequences are SGHAT and FQNNGV. J was trimmed by 10 bases and V by 4 bases; bases with no gene match: 15. The CDR3 covers 15 residues. CDR3 in DNA: TGTGCCAGCAGCTCGCCTTTGGACAGGGACCATGCTCAGTACTTC. Translating it yields CASSSPLDRDHAQYF. The full variable domain, its missing parts supplied by reference TRBV11-2 and TRBJ2-7, is EAGVAQSPRYKIIEKRQSVAFWCNPISGHATLYWYQQILGQGPKLLIQFQNNGVVDDSQLPKDRFSAERLKGVDSTLKIQPAKLEDSAVYLCASSSPLDRDHAQYFGPGTRLTVT.

The V and J genes are TRBV7-8 and TRBJ1-2; 7 bases match TRBD1. Germline V gives CDR1 SGHVS, CDR2 FQNEAQ. The ends lost 4 bases at V and 8 bases at J; junction bases unmatched: 13. CDR3 length equals 15 residues. CDR3 in amino acids: CASSSSGTAILGYTF. The CDR3 DNA follows: TGTGCCAGCAGCTCGTCCGGGACAGCCATTTTGGGCTACACCTTC.

The chain links TRBV28 to TRBJ1-6; 8 bases are shared with TRBD1. V shed 5 bases, J shed 5 bases, and the junction held 11 bases outside the gene matches. Germline-derived CDR1 and CDR2 are MDHEN and SYDVKM. This CDR3 is 17 amino acids long. CDR3 protein: CASSHPGQEFNNSPLHF. The DNA for the CDR3 is TGTGCCAGCAGTCACCCGGGACAGGAGTTTAATAATTCACCCCTCCACTTT.

The chain joins TRBV19 to TRBJ2-1, with a tentative D call TRBD2 (5 bases). This CDR3 spans 15 amino acids. The germline V gene encodes CDR1 LNHDA and CDR2 SQIVND (reference sequence). The V and J ends lost 5 bases and 3 bases respectively, with 14 bases between them. As DNA, the CDR3 is TGTGCCAGTAGTCCCGGACTGCCCGACTACAATGAGCAGTTCTTC. Translation: CASSPGLPDYNEQFF.

The chain couples TRBV5-1 to TRBJ2-7, with 8 bases lining up with TRBD1. Trimming took 5 bases from V and 2 from J; bases not matched to a gene: 9. CDR3 length: 15 amino acids. Germline lookup yields CDR1 SGHRS and CDR2 YFSETQ. The CDR3 is CASRPWTGKTYEQYF. The CDR3 DNA reads TGCGCCAGCAGACCCTGGACAGGGAAGACCTACGAGCAGTACTTC.

This clonotype has at least ten counts. The CDR3 is CASSEKQGAEQYF. As DNA, the CDR3 is TGTGCCAGCAGTGAAAAACAGGGCGCCGAGCAGTACTTC. The gene calls are TRBV25-1 and TRBJ2-7, with D possibly TRBD1 on 6 matching bases. The CDR3 covers 13 residues. Trimming left V 2 bases short and J 6 bases short, with 11 bases between. Germline V lookup: CDR1 MGHDK, CDR2 SYGVNS.